The sequence of this TCR beta chain was determined in a study of Graves' ophthalmopathy and Graves' hyperthyroidism. Overall study findings and caveats: From stable hyperthyroidism, ophthalmopathy was separated by a 13-signature model with 87.88% sensitivity and less than 82% specificity.

Notes on this clonotype: Its antigen is not identified.

For repertoire sequencing, the TCR beta CDR3 regions were amplified from RNA transcripts. HTBI primers served in a first-round RT-PCR, which a second-round multiplex PCR followed. TCRdb re-derived calls from the multiplex PCR reads in MiXCR, one entry per CDR3 protein. The sample records some 210,000 distinct CDR3 sequences, roughly 29% being singletons. Moderate-to-severe activity, with CAS ≥3, NOSPECS ≥4 and duration under 3 months, characterized the donors with ophthalmopathy. No donor had other autoimmune disease, uncontrolled infection, pregnancy or lactation. This CDR3 spans 18 amino acids. With 5 bases clipped from V and 1 base from J, the junction kept 11 bases outside the gene matches. Germline V lookup: CDR1 SGHAT, CDR2 FQNNGV.

Sequencing was carried out using peripheral blood. J is TRBJ1-6 and V is TRBV11-2; 7 bases are shared with TRBD1. This clonotype was sampled from a man between 50 and 59 years old with Graves' ophthalmopathy. CDR3 sequence: CASSRTGAMQSYNSPLHF. The DNA of the CDR3 is TGTGCCAGCAGCCGAACAGGGGCGATGCAGTCCTATAATTCACCCCTCCACTTT.